The 20 T cell receptor beta chains below come from one sample, sequenced in a study of blood T cell repertoires in COVID-19. Clones were sequenced by immunoSEQ multiplex PCR, and TCRdb holds only the in-frame ones, with some missing. The table includes tens of thousands of clones, roughly 80% detected once. Material for sequencing was peripheral blood. These receptors came from a man over 45 with COVID-19, enrolled during active disease.

V is TRBV6-5 and J is TRBJ1-1; TRBD1 matches at 11 bases. With 8 bases clipped from V and 5 bases from J, the junction kept 7 bases outside the gene matches. The CDR3 totals 14 residues. Looked up from germline, CDR1 is MNHEY and CDR2 is SVGAGI. The CDR3 nucleotides read TGTGCCAGCGGCTTTGGACAGGGGGCTACTGAAGCTTTCTTT. Protein: CASGFGQGATEAFF.

This clone has only a few counts. The chain recombines TRBV7-2 with TRBJ1-5; 9 nucleotides line up with TRBD1. The ends lost 3 bases at V and 1 base at J; junction bases unmatched: 4. Germline CDR1 is SGHTA and CDR2 is FQGNSA. The CDR3 has 16 residues. The CDR3 bases are TGTGCCAGCAGCTTGGGGACAGGGAGAAGCAATCAGCCCCAGCATTTT. This encodes CASSLGTGRSNQPQHF. The full variable domain, in which reference TRBV7-2 and TRBJ1-5 provide the parts outside the CDR3, is GAGVSQSPSNKVTEKGKDVELRCDPISGHTALYWYRQSLGQGLEFLIYFQGNSAPDKSGLPSDRFSAERTGGSVSTLTIQRTQQEDSAVYLCASSLGTGRSNQPQHFGDGTRLSIL.

The gene calls are TRBV10-3 and TRBJ2-3, with 9 bases aligning to TRBD2. CDR1 is ENHRY and CDR2 is SYGVKD in the germline V gene. The CDR3 covers 15 residues. With 5 bases clipped from V and 7 bases from J, the junction kept 10 bases outside the gene matches. The CDR3 DNA is TGTGCCATCAGTAGCCCGCAGACTAGCGGCTATACGCAGTATTTT. Translating it yields CAISSPQTSGYTQYF.

This clone occurred once. This chain links TRBV18 with TRBJ2-6, with a tentative D call TRBD2 (5 bases). Trimming took off 3 bases at V and 2 bases at J, with 5 bases between the two ends. The CDR3 totals 14 residues. The V gene's germline CDR1 is KGHSH and CDR2 LQKENI. The CDR3 DNA reads TGTGCCAGCTCACCGGGAGCTGGGGCCAACGTCCTGACTTTC. It codes for CASSPGAGANVLTF.

This chain joins TRBV21-1 and TRBJ2-7; the D call TRBD2 from the table was never checked on the DNA. TRBV21-1 is a pseudogene locus. The length of the CDR3 is 17 residues. CDR3 nucleotide sequence: TGTGCCAGCAGCAAACTCGGTTCAGCGGGGGGGCCGGAGGAGCAGTACTTC. Its translation is CASSKLGSAGGPEEQYF.

The CDR3 bases are TGTGCCAGCACCCGCGCACAGGGCCAAAAACTGTTTTTT. This sequence encodes CASTRAQGQKLFF. The rearrangement joins TRBV7-9 to TRBJ1-4, with D possibly TRBD1 on 6 matching bases. The V end lost 7 bases, the J end lost 9 bases, and 15 bases lay between the germline ends. The CDR3 contains 13 residues. Germline lookup yields CDR1 SEHNR and CDR2 FQNEAQ (reference sequence).

The chain links TRBV5-1 to TRBJ2-5; 8 bases are shared with TRBD2. The CDR3 totals 15 residues. Germline lookup yields CDR1 SGHRS and CDR2 YFSETQ. V lost 7 bases, J lost 7 bases, and 15 bases stayed unmatched. Written as DNA, the CDR3 is TGCGCCAGCCGGGGGGGCCCTACGCCGGAGGGGACCCAGTACTTC. Encoded protein: CASRGGPTPEGTQYF.

The chain combines TRBV7-3 with TRBJ2-2, with TRBD1 matching over 10 bases. Per germline, CDR1 SGHTA and CDR2 FQGTGA. This CDR3 comprises 16 residues. Trimming took 4 bases from V and 4 from J; bases not matched to a gene: 6. For the CDR3, the DNA is TGTGCCAGCAGCTCCGGCGACAGGGGGCGCACCGGGGAGCTGTTTTTT. Encoded protein: CASSSGDRGRTGELFF.

The V and J genes are TRBV30 and TRBJ2-7, with 8 bases lining up with TRBD1. Losses at the gene ends were 4 bases for V and 8 bases for J; bases not matched to a gene: 22. The CDR3 spans 17 residues. Looked up from germline, CDR1 is GTSNPN and CDR2 is SVGIG (reference sequence). CDR3 sequence (DNA): TGTGCCTGGAAACGGACAGGGTACCGCTTTGTCGGGGGCAAGCAGTACTTC. Its protein product is CAWKRTGYRFVGGKQYF.

This clone showed up just a few times. The V gene is TRBV7-9, the J gene TRBJ2-5, with 9 bases fitting TRBD1. The CDR3 sequence is 14 residues long. Germline CDR1 reads SEHNR; CDR2 reads FQNEAQ (reference sequence). The V gene end was trimmed by 10 bases and the J gene end by 4 bases; junction bases not matched to a gene: 10. The DNA for the CDR3 is TGTGCCACCGAACCGGGACAGGGATCAGAGACCCAGTACTTC. Protein sequence: CATEPGQGSETQYF.

This sequence joins TRBV19 and TRBJ1-2, with 12 bases identical to TRBD1. The J segment lost 8 bases and the V segment lost 5 bases, leaving 9 bases of the junction unmatched. CDR3 length: 15 residues. The germline V gene encodes CDR1 LNHDA and CDR2 SQIVND (reference sequence). CDR3: CASSLLAGTGGGYTF. CDR3 DNA: TGTGCCAGTAGTTTGCTCGCCGGGACAGGGGGCGGCTACACCTTC.

This sequence joins TRBV30 and TRBJ1-2; D unresolved. Per germline, CDR1 GTSNPN and CDR2 SVGIG (reference sequence). This CDR3 has 13 amino acids. Trimming removed 5 bases at V and 9 bases at J, with 19 bases between. CDR3 bases: TGTGCCTGGGCAGGTGGGAGGTATGCGAGCTACACCTTC. Translated, it gives CAWAGGRYASYTF.

The J gene is TRBJ2-1, the V gene TRBV10-3; TRBD2 matches at 14 bases. Trimming at V came to 6 bases and at J to 0 bases, leaving 7 bases not matched to a gene. This CDR3 is 18 amino acids long. Germline loops: CDR1 ENHRY, CDR2 SYGVKD. The CDR3: CAIRGTSGGPSSYNEQFF. DNA of the CDR3: TGTGCCATCAGGGGGACTAGCGGGGGCCCTAGCTCCTACAATGAGCAGTTCTTC.

This rearrangement joins TRBV7-2 to TRBJ2-1; 7 nucleotides line up with TRBD2. In germline, CDR1 is SGHTA, CDR2 FQGNSA. J was trimmed by 8 bases and V by 3 bases; bases with no gene match: 7. The length of the CDR3 is 14 residues. The CDR3 sequence: CASSFMGLSHEQFF. In DNA, the CDR3 is TGTGCCAGCAGCTTTATGGGACTATCGCATGAGCAGTTCTTC.

The V gene is TRBV4-3, the J gene TRBJ2-6, with D maybe TRBD2 (5 bases). This CDR3 has 15 amino acids. Looked up from germline, CDR1 is LGHNA and CDR2 is YSLEER. The V and J ends lost 3 bases and 0 bases respectively, with 6 bases between them. The CDR3, as DNA: TGCGCCAGCAGCCAGCTAGCCTCTGGGGCCAACGTCCTGACTTTC. Translation gives CASSQLASGANVLTF.

This clone was detected only once. V is TRBV25-1 and J is TRBJ1-6; possibly TRBD1 for D (5 bases). Between the trimmed V and J ends, which lost 3 bases and 8 bases, there was a span of 11 bases. CDR1 MGHDK and CDR2 SYGVNS come from the germline V gene. The CDR3 runs to 14 residues. CDR3 sequence (DNA): TGTGCCAGCAGTGACTTACGGGGGGATTCACCCCTCCACTTT. Translating it yields CASSDLRGDSPLHF.

The chain joins TRBV5-1 to TRBJ1-1; 8 bases are a match to TRBD1. This CDR3 comprises 15 residues. The ends lost 0 bases at V and 4 bases at J; junction bases unmatched: 5. From germline, CDR1 is SGHRS and CDR2 YFSETQ. The CDR3 region is CASSLAGTGSTEAFF. The CDR3, as DNA: TGCGCCAGCAGCTTGGCCGGGACAGGATCCACTGAAGCTTTCTTT.

The V and J genes are TRBV6-2 or TRBV6-3 and TRBJ2-3, with 11 bases that match TRBD2. This CDR3 contains 17 residues. Germline V gene data show CDR1 as MNHEY and CDR2 as SVGEGT. The V segment lost 6 bases and the J segment 8 bases; nucleotides outside the gene matches: 16. The CDR3: CASSLSGGATNLGTQYF. The CDR3 DNA reads as TGTGCCAGCAGCCTTAGCGGGGGGGCAACTAATCTTGGTACGCAGTATTTT.

The chain joins TRBV19 to TRBJ1-1; D is uncertain. Trimming shortened V by 11 bases and J by 2 bases, and 15 bases separated the two germline ends. From germline, CDR1 is LNHDA and CDR2 SQIVND (reference sequence). CDR3 length: 13 amino acids. The CDR3 reads CACNRGINTEAFF. The CDR3 DNA sequence: TGTGCCTGCAACCGAGGAATAAACACTGAAGCTTTCTTT.

This clone was picked up one time. The rearrangement joins TRBV15 to TRBJ1-6; 10 bases are shared with TRBD1. Germline CDR1 and CDR2: LNHNV and YYDKDF (reference sequence). This CDR3 has 15 residues. V lost 5 bases to trimming and J lost 8 bases; unmatched junction nucleotides: 6. CDR3 nucleotide sequence: TGTGCCACCAGCGCCTCCGGGACAGGGGATTCACCCCTCCACTTT. It codes for CATSASGTGDSPLHF.